This T cell receptor (beta chain) is from a study of T cells after yellow fever vaccination. This clonotype was found a few times. What it binds is unknown. Notes on the study in general: Among primary-vaccination clones, most reappeared after the booster, at just under 98% for CD4 and 88% for CD8. Weaker, the secondary response had a peak occurring faster, on day 5 versus 15.

Each CDR3 protein is one row after TCRdb ran MiXCR on the 5' RACE reads. Here the sample spans 400,000 to 450,000 distinct CDR3 sequences, under 20% being singletons. Trimming left V 5 bases short and J 7 bases short, with 11 bases between. CDR3 length: 12 residues. The germline V gene has CDR1 MNHEY and CDR2 SVGEGT. The sequencing used PBMCs, collected before the yellow fever booster vaccination. This TCR was sampled from a man between 18 and 35 years old who received the YFV17D yellow fever vaccine. V gene TRBV6-2 or TRBV6-3 combines with J gene TRBJ1-2; no clear D gene. As DNA, the CDR3 is TGTGCCAGCAGTCTGTACGTTCGTGGCTACACCTTC. Protein product: CASSLYVRGYTF.